The 10 T cell receptor beta chains below all came from one sample that was sequenced in a study of blood T cells in healthy people across ages. PCR was performed a second time for about 6 to 12 cycles using a sample-barcoded 5' primer and a J-beta primer mix. TCRdb re-called the 5' RACE reads with MiXCR, one entry per CDR3 protein. The table includes some 710,000 distinct CDR3 sequences, 22% detected once. Specimen: blood. The receptors originated from a man between 65 and 85 years old in good health.

This clonotype was counted a single time. This chain links TRBV5-8 with TRBJ1-5; 7 bases align to TRBD1. The V segment lost 6 bases and the J segment 4 bases; nucleotides outside the gene matches: 10. Germline assignment: CDR1 SGHTS and CDR2 YDEGEE. The CDR3 length is 15 residues. The CDR3, as DNA: TGTGCCAGCAACCAGGGGGGAGTTTGGAATCAGCCCCAGCATTTT. Protein sequence: CASNQGGVWNQPQHF.

The chain has TRBV6-1 and TRBJ2-4; D is tentatively TRBD1 or TRBD2 (5 bases each). Trimming left V 4 bases short and J 3 bases short, with 16 bases between. The germline V gene has CDR1 MNHNS and CDR2 SASEGT. The CDR3 totals 16 residues. The CDR3 loop is CASSAAQGVVKNIQYF. The CDR3 DNA reads TGTGCCAGCAGTGCAGCGCAGGGAGTCGTCAAAAACATTCAGTACTTC.

The chain uses TRBV12-3 or TRBV12-4 and TRBJ2-7; no firm D call. The CDR3 runs 14 residues. V lost 2 bases and J lost 2, with 10 bases in between. For the CDR3, the DNA is TGTGCCAGCAGTTTACAATCTCCACCCTACGAGCAGTACTTC. Its protein product is CASSLQSPPYEQYF.

In DNA form, the CDR3 reads TGCAGTGCTCCCGTTTTGGGGGGGTTCGGCAAAAACATTCAGTACTTC. Translating gives CSAPVLGGFGKNIQYF. The rearrangement uses TRBV20-1 and TRBJ2-4; 7 bases agree with TRBD2. The V gene end was trimmed by 5 bases and the J gene end by 3 bases; junction bases not matched to a gene: 13. The CDR3 has 16 amino acids. The germline V gene encodes CDR1 DFQATT and CDR2 SNEGSKA (reference sequence).

The V gene is TRBV29-1, the J gene TRBJ2-2, with 7 bases lining up with TRBD1. Looked up from germline, CDR1 is SQVTM and CDR2 is ANQGSEA. CDR3 length equals 15 residues. V gave up 4 bases and J gave up 0 bases; unmatched junction bases: 5. The DNA of the CDR3 is TGCAGCGTTGGGCGACAGGGATCGAACACCGGGGAGCTGTTTTTT. Its protein is CSVGRQGSNTGELFF.

This clonotype was seen a few times. The V gene is TRBV6-1, the J gene TRBJ2-5, with D possibly being TRBD2 (5 bases). The CDR3 extends over 13 amino acids. Germline lookup yields CDR1 MNHNS and CDR2 SASEGT. The V and J ends lost 6 bases and 2 bases respectively, with 10 bases between them. The CDR3 DNA sequence: TGTGCCAGCAGAGAGGGCGGACAAGAGACCCAGTACTTC. This sequence encodes CASREGGQETQYF.

In this sample, this clonotype turned up many times. The J gene is TRBJ1-4, the V gene TRBV12-3 or TRBV12-4; tentative D call: TRBD1 (5 bases). This CDR3 is 13 amino acids long. Trimming cost V 6 bases and J 5 bases, with 10 bases left between them. CDR3 sequence: CASSRQKNEKLFF. Written as DNA, the CDR3 is TGTGCCAGCAGCAGACAGAAAAATGAAAAACTGTTTTTT.

The chain carries TRBV7-6 and TRBJ2-2, with a possible D match to TRBD1 (6 bases). This CDR3 is 17 amino acids long. Germline loops: CDR1 SGHVS, CDR2 FNYEAQ. V gave up 5 bases and J gave up 0 bases, with 16 bases separating them. The CDR3: CASSPRSGTTNTGELFF. As DNA, the CDR3 is TGTGCCAGCAGCCCAAGATCCGGGACAACGAACACCGGGGAGCTGTTTTTT.

The chain has TRBV12-3 or TRBV12-4 and TRBJ2-5; TRBD2 is a possible D gene (5 bases). This CDR3 is 16 amino acids long. The germline V and J ends were trimmed by 4 bases and 1 base, with 16 bases remaining between them. The CDR3 DNA follows: TGTGCCAGCAGTTCCACCCTACTAGGTTCCCAAGAGACCCAGTACTTC. Translating gives CASSSTLLGSQETQYF.

The table lists this clonotype with many counts. The chain couples TRBV5-1 to TRBJ2-5, with D possibly being TRBD1 or TRBD2 (5 bases each). The CDR3 is made up of 15 amino acids. Trimming shortened V by 0 bases and J by 2 bases, and 11 bases separated the two germline ends. Germline V gives CDR1 SGHRS, CDR2 YFSETQ. DNA for the CDR3: TGCGCCAGCAGCTTGGATGAGGGGAAGCAAGAGACCCAGTACTTC. Its translation: CASSLDEGKQETQYF.